Listed below are T cell receptor beta chains from one sample, sequenced in a study of cytomegalovirus exposure and HLA in healthy donors. Profiling relied on immunoSEQ multiplex PCR, and the TCRdb table lists in-frame clones only, not all of them. The sample consists of more than 150,000 clones, roughly 85% of them appearing once. Sample: PBMCs. The receptors stem from a man aged 18 to 35 in good health and CMV-seropositive. Each CDR3 is given with its conserved first and last residue. D genes are given only for firm matches. Clone sizes are given selectively: once, few, many, or a class where the clone is expanded.

j_call: TRBJ1-1
d_call: .
v_call: TRBV15
clone_size: .
cdr3_aa: CATSRVQGRGDTEAFF
cdr3_nt: TGTGCCACCAGCAGAGTTCAGGGGCGCGGTGACACTGAAGCTTTCTTT

j_call: TRBJ2-7
d_call: .
v_call: TRBV29-1
clone_size: .
cdr3_aa: CSVVQGYEQYF
cdr3_nt: TGCAGCGTTGTCCAGGGATACGAGCAGTACTTC

j_call: TRBJ1-2
d_call: .
v_call: TRBV6-5
clone_size: .
cdr3_aa: CASSLGGPTGYTF
cdr3_nt: TGTGCCAGCAGCCTCGGGGGTCCGACAGGCTACACCTTC

j_call: TRBJ2-7
d_call: .
v_call: TRBV25-1
clone_size: once
cdr3_aa: CASNNGLEQYF
cdr3_nt: TGTGCCAGTAATAACGGACTCGAGCAGTACTTC

j_call: TRBJ1-2
d_call: TRBD1
v_call: TRBV29-1
clone_size: .
cdr3_aa: CSARPPDRGGGYTF
cdr3_nt: TGCAGCGCTCGCCCTCCGGACAGGGGGGGTGGCTACACCTTC

j_call: TRBJ2-7
d_call: TRBD1
v_call: TRBV5-4
clone_size: .
cdr3_aa: CASSRQGHEQYF
cdr3_nt: TGTGCCAGCAGCCGACAGGGCCACGAGCAGTACTTC

j_call: TRBJ1-2
d_call: .
v_call: TRBV15
clone_size: few
cdr3_aa: CATSRAGSGYTF
cdr3_nt: TGTGCCACCAGCAGAGCAGGGTCTGGCTACACCTTC

j_call: TRBJ2-2
d_call: .
v_call: TRBV27
clone_size: .
cdr3_aa: CASSLGRANTGELFF
cdr3_nt: TGTGCCAGCAGTTTGGGCCGCGCGAACACCGGGGAGCTGTTTTTT

j_call: TRBJ2-5
d_call: TRBD2
v_call: TRBV7-2
clone_size: .
cdr3_aa: CASSSRGSGETQYF
cdr3_nt: TGTGCCAGCAGCTCCCGGGGTAGCGGGGAGACCCAGTACTTC

j_call: TRBJ1-1
d_call: .
v_call: TRBV14
clone_size: few
cdr3_aa: CASSRYRSDTEAFF
cdr3_nt: TGTGCCAGCAGCCGGTACAGGTCCGACACTGAAGCTTTCTTT

j_call: TRBJ1-3
d_call: .
v_call: TRBV7-9
clone_size: .
cdr3_aa: CASSSLRGSGNTIYF
cdr3_nt: TGTGCCAGCAGCTCGCTCAGGGGAAGTGGAAACACCATATATTTT

j_call: TRBJ2-1
d_call: .
v_call: TRBV6-5
clone_size: .
cdr3_aa: CASSPGNEQFF
cdr3_nt: TGTGCCAGCAGCCCCGGGAATGAGCAGTTCTTC

j_call: TRBJ2-2
d_call: .
v_call: TRBV5-5
clone_size: few
cdr3_aa: CASSFSYAGELFF
cdr3_nt: TGTGCCAGCAGCTTTAGTTACGCCGGGGAGCTGTTTTTT

j_call: TRBJ2-2
d_call: TRBD2
v_call: TRBV5-4
clone_size: .
cdr3_aa: CASSKLLAGGPRTGELFF
cdr3_nt: TGTGCCAGCAGCAAGCTACTAGCGGGGGGGCCTCGTACCGGGGAGCTGTTTTTT

j_call: TRBJ2-2
d_call: TRBD1
v_call: TRBV19
clone_size: .
cdr3_aa: CASTRTGLSTGELFF
cdr3_nt: TGTGCCAGTACCCGGACAGGGTTGAGCACCGGGGAGCTGTTTTTT

j_call: TRBJ2-7
d_call: .
v_call: TRBV6-1
clone_size: .
cdr3_aa: CASGLGRSSYEQYF
cdr3_nt: TGTGCCAGCGGACTCGGCAGGAGCTCCTACGAGCAGTACTTC

j_call: TRBJ2-2
d_call: .
v_call: TRBV6-5
clone_size: .
cdr3_aa: CASSYSRRKGLGELFF
cdr3_nt: TGTGCCAGCAGTTACTCGAGAAGGAAGGGGCTTGGGGAGCTGTTTTTT

j_call: TRBJ2-1
d_call: .
v_call: TRBV15
clone_size: once
cdr3_aa: CATSRTRGEQFF
cdr3_nt: TGTGCCACCAGTCGAACTCGGGGTGAGCAGTTCTTC

j_call: TRBJ1-2
d_call: .
v_call: TRBV7-9
clone_size: .
cdr3_aa: CASSSLTGPNYGYTF
cdr3_nt: TGTGCCAGCAGCTCCCTGACAGGCCCTAACTATGGCTACACCTTC

j_call: TRBJ2-7
d_call: TRBD1
v_call: TRBV6-6
clone_size: .
cdr3_aa: CASSPIGQGASYEQYF
cdr3_nt: TGTGCCAGCAGTCCAATCGGACAGGGGGCTTCCTACGAGCAGTACTTC

j_call: TRBJ2-2
d_call: .
v_call: TRBV7-6
clone_size: .
cdr3_aa: CASGLQGSGELFF
cdr3_nt: TGTGCCAGCGGATTACAGGGAAGCGGGGAGCTGTTTTTT

j_call: TRBJ1-3
d_call: .
v_call: TRBV5-5
clone_size: .
cdr3_aa: CASRITLENTIYF
cdr3_nt: TGTGCCAGCAGAATCACTCTTGAAAACACCATATATTTT

j_call: TRBJ1-4
d_call: .
v_call: TRBV19
clone_size: .
cdr3_aa: CASSMVQKKREKLFF
cdr3_nt: TGTGCCAGTAGTATGGTACAGAAGAAAAGAGAAAAACTGTTTTTT

j_call: TRBJ2-3
d_call: .
v_call: TRBV7-7
clone_size: once
cdr3_aa: CASSLSRDRTDTQYF
cdr3_nt: TGTGCTAGCAGCTTAAGCCGGGATCGCACAGATACGCAGTATTTT

j_call: TRBJ1-2
d_call: .
v_call: TRBV2
clone_size: .
cdr3_aa: CASSDRGPYGYTF
cdr3_nt: TGTGCCAGCAGTGACAGGGGCCCCTATGGCTACACCTTC

j_call: TRBJ1-1
d_call: .
v_call: TRBV6-5
clone_size: .
cdr3_aa: CASRPGRMNTEAFF
cdr3_nt: TGTGCCAGCAGACCGGGGAGGATGAACACTGAAGCTTTCTTT

j_call: TRBJ2-4
d_call: .
v_call: TRBV2
clone_size: .
cdr3_aa: CASCGGNRGNIQYF
cdr3_nt: TGTGCCAGCTGCGGGGGGAACAGGGGAAACATTCAGTACTTC

j_call: TRBJ2-7
d_call: .
v_call: TRBV7-2
clone_size: .
cdr3_aa: CASSLYPVEQYF
cdr3_nt: TGTGCCAGCAGCTTATATCCGGTCGAGCAGTACTTC

j_call: TRBJ1-5
d_call: .
v_call: TRBV7-9
clone_size: once
cdr3_aa: CASSLNSNQPQHF
cdr3_nt: TGTGCCAGCAGCCTTAATAGCAATCAGCCCCAGCATTTT

j_call: TRBJ2-1
d_call: .
v_call: TRBV7-2
clone_size: .
cdr3_aa: CASSPSSYNEQFF
cdr3_nt: TGTGCCAGCAGCCCGAGCTCCTACAATGAGCAGTTCTTC

j_call: TRBJ1-5
d_call: .
v_call: TRBV2
clone_size: .
cdr3_aa: CASSDTRNQPQHF
cdr3_nt: TGTGCCAGCAGTGATACCAGAAATCAGCCCCAGCATTTT

j_call: TRBJ1-5
d_call: .
v_call: TRBV7-9
clone_size: .
cdr3_aa: CASSLDGGGSQPQHF
cdr3_nt: TGTGCCAGCAGCTTAGATGGGGGAGGTTCTCAGCCCCAGCATTTT

j_call: TRBJ2-7
d_call: TRBD1
v_call: TRBV7-6
clone_size: .
cdr3_aa: CASSSRGGQGAGEQYF
cdr3_nt: TGTGCCAGCAGCTCCCGGGGGGGACAGGGGGCAGGAGAGCAGTACTTC

j_call: TRBJ2-7
d_call: TRBD2
v_call: TRBV5-1
clone_size: .
cdr3_aa: CASSLWAGGTYEQYF
cdr3_nt: TGCGCCAGCAGCTTGTGGGCGGGGGGTACCTACGAGCAGTACTTC

j_call: TRBJ1-1
d_call: .
v_call: TRBV5-1
clone_size: .
cdr3_aa: CASSLVGEPEAFF
cdr3_nt: TGCGCCAGCAGCTTGGTAGGGGAACCTGAAGCTTTCTTT

j_call: TRBJ2-1
d_call: .
v_call: TRBV5-4
clone_size: .
cdr3_aa: CASSRVGRQLYNEQFF
cdr3_nt: TGTGCCAGCAGCCGGGTTGGGAGGCAACTATACAATGAGCAGTTCTTC

j_call: TRBJ2-1
d_call: .
v_call: TRBV6-5
clone_size: .
cdr3_aa: CASSYNPSYRGEQFF
cdr3_nt: TGTGCCAGCAGTTACAATCCCTCGTATCGCGGGGAGCAGTTCTTC

j_call: TRBJ1-1
d_call: .
v_call: TRBV7-6
clone_size: .
cdr3_aa: CASSNRQGTEAFF
cdr3_nt: TGTGCCAGCAGCAATAGGCAGGGTACTGAAGCTTTCTTT

j_call: TRBJ2-7
d_call: .
v_call: TRBV7-6
clone_size: few
cdr3_aa: CASSFGQVGSYEQYF
cdr3_nt: TGTGCCAGCAGCTTTGGGCAGGTCGGCTCCTACGAGCAGTACTTC

j_call: TRBJ2-3
d_call: TRBD2
v_call: TRBV15
clone_size: .
cdr3_aa: CATSRGAGGTDTQYF
cdr3_nt: TGTGCCACCAGCAGGGGAGCGGGGGGCACAGATACGCAGTATTTT

j_call: TRBJ2-3
d_call: TRBD2
v_call: TRBV7-9
clone_size: .
cdr3_aa: CASSLHVLRGASGTQYF
cdr3_nt: TGTGCCAGCAGCTTACATGTGTTGCGGGGGGCCTCCGGGACGCAGTATTTT

j_call: TRBJ2-5
d_call: .
v_call: TRBV7-7
clone_size: .
cdr3_aa: CASSLSSRGETQYF
cdr3_nt: TGTGCTAGCAGCTTATCGTCCAGGGGAGAGACCCAGTACTTC